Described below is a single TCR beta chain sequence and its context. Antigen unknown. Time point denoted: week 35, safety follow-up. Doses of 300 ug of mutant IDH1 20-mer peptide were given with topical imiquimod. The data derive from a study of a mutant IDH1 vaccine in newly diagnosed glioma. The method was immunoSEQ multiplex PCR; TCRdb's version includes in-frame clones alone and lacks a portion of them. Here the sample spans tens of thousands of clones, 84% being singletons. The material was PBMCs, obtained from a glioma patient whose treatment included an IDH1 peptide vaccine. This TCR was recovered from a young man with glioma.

CDR3 sequence: CASSSRTDTQYF. The CDR3 coding sequence is TGTGCCAGCAGCTCCCGAACAGATACGCAGTATTTT. The rearrangement uses TRBV7-8 and TRBJ2-3; no clear D gene. The CDR3 has 12 amino acids. The germline V and J ends were trimmed by 4 bases and 3 bases, with 5 bases remaining between them. Germline values: CDR1 SGHVS, CDR2 FQNEAQ.